These T cell receptor beta chains were read from a single sample in a study of blood T cells in healthy people across ages. TCRdb reanalysed the 5' RACE reads using MiXCR and keeps one entry per CDR3 protein. The repertoire has around 1,000,000 distinct CDR3 sequences, roughly a quarter of them found once; the top ten carry around 0.75%. A further study also used this sample, focusing on T cells of mothers and their children.

The specimen sequenced was blood. These receptors all stem from a girl aged 2 to 10 in good health. The CDR3 runs from the conserved cysteine through the conserved F or W. The D gene is left open where the match is weak. The size of a clone is reported for some rows only, either as once, few or many, or as a class for expanded clones.

v_gene	abundance	d_gene	j_gene	CDR3aa	CDR3nt
TRBV28	.	.	TRBJ2-7	CASSSGDRRGYEQYF	TGTGCCAGCAGTTCTGGAGACAGGAGGGGGTACGAGCAGTACTTC
TRBV5-1	.	TRBD1	TRBJ2-7	CASSRDRSHEQYF	TGCGCCAGCAGCCGGGACAGGTCCCACGAGCAGTACTTC
TRBV20-1	.	.	TRBJ2-7	CSARIGSAYEQYF	TGCAGTGCTAGGATTGGGTCAGCCTACGAGCAGTACTTC
TRBV20-1	.	TRBD1	TRBJ2-7	CSAREGGGQAVYEQYF	TGCAGTGCTAGAGAAGGGGGTGGACAGGCAGTCTACGAGCAGTACTTC
TRBV28	few	.	TRBJ1-2	CASSPQQGNYGYTF	TGTGCCAGCAGTCCCCAACAGGGAAACTATGGCTACACCTTC
TRBV7-9	few	.	TRBJ2-7	CASSSLTGSRYEQYF	TGTGCCAGCAGCTCGTTAACAGGGAGTCGCTACGAGCAGTACTTC
TRBV3-1	.	.	TRBJ2-3	CASSQDGPWGDTQYF	TGTGCCAGCAGCCAAGATGGACCTTGGGGAGATACGCAGTATTTT
TRBV28	few	.	TRBJ2-5	CASSPVPTEYQETQYF	TGTGCCAGCAGCCCGGTCCCCACAGAGTACCAAGAGACCCAGTACTTC
TRBV25-1	.	.	TRBJ1-4	CASRDSLNEKLFF	TGTGCCAGCAGGGACAGCCTGAATGAAAAACTGTTTTTT
TRBV28	.	TRBD2	TRBJ2-2	CASRGAGGPITGELFF	TGTGCCAGCAGGGGAGCGGGAGGGCCTATCACCGGGGAGCTGTTTTTT
TRBV7-9	few	TRBD2	TRBJ2-1	CASSQRMTGLGPFSEQFF	TGTGCCAGCAGCCAACGAATGACGGGACTAGGCCCTTTTTCTGAGCAGTTCTTC
TRBV10-3	.	.	TRBJ1-5	CAISDPGQPQHF	TGTGCCATCAGTGATCCGGGACAGCCCCAGCATTTT
TRBV6-2/TRBV6-3	.	.	TRBJ2-6	CASSYWSGADVLTF	TGTGCCAGCAGTTACTGGTCTGGGGCCGACGTCCTGACTTTC
TRBV6-1	.	TRBD2	TRBJ2-1	CASSEDGWREFNEQFF	TGTGCCAGCAGTGAAGACGGTTGGCGGGAGTTTAATGAGCAGTTCTTC
TRBV6-2/TRBV6-3	many	.	TRBJ1-5	CASTLGNSNQPQHF	TGTGCCAGCACTCTCGGGAATAGCAATCAGCCCCAGCATTTT
TRBV7-9	many	.	TRBJ1-2	CASSIRAGGYTF	TGTGCCAGCAGCATAAGGGCGGGAGGCTACACCTTC
TRBV9	.	.	TRBJ1-1	CASSVSQANTEAFF	TGTGCCAGCAGCGTCTCACAGGCGAACACTGAAGCTTTCTTT
TRBV12-5	.	.	TRBJ1-2	CASEQGYGYTF	TGTGCTAGTGAGCAGGGCTATGGCTACACCTTC
TRBV7-9	few	TRBD2	TRBJ2-5	CASSPLGGRETQYF	TGTGCCAGCAGCCCCCTGGGGGGGAGGGAGACCCAGTACTTC
TRBV9	few	TRBD2	TRBJ2-2	CASSIRPGGVNTGELFF	TGTGCCAGCAGCATACGACCGGGGGGGGTGAACACCGGGGAGCTGTTTTTT
TRBV27	few	TRBD1	TRBJ1-6	CASRLDRDNSPLHF	TGTGCCAGTAGATTGGACAGGGATAATTCACCCCTCCACTTT
TRBV12-3/TRBV12-4	few	.	TRBJ1-2	CASSREQTLYGYTF	TGTGCCAGCAGTCGAGAGCAGACCCTCTATGGCTACACCTTC
TRBV14	.	.	TRBJ2-5	CASSQKKETQYF	TGTGCCAGCAGCCAGAAAAAAGAGACCCAGTACTTC
TRBV10-2	.	.	TRBJ2-7	CASSAAGLSYKQYF	TGCGCCAGCAGTGCGGCGGGCCTCTCCTACAAGCAGTACTTC
TRBV7-2	.	TRBD2	TRBJ2-1	CASSLGLARRDEQFF	TGTGCCAGCAGCCTGGGACTAGCTAGACGGGATGAGCAGTTCTTC
TRBV29-1	many	TRBD2	TRBJ2-1	CSVDRTSGGYNEQFF	TGCAGCGTTGACCGTACTAGCGGGGGCTACAATGAGCAGTTCTTC
TRBV7-3	few	.	TRBJ1-6	CASSLNPRNSPLHF	TGTGCCAGCAGCTTAAACCCTAGGAATTCACCCCTCCACTTT
TRBV28	.	.	TRBJ1-2	CASQTASPYGYTF	TGTGCCTCGCAGACAGCAAGCCCCTATGGCTACACCTTC
TRBV4-2	.	.	TRBJ2-7	CASSLTGLGEQYF	TGTGCCAGCAGCCTAACAGGTCTTGGGGAGCAGTACTTC
TRBV6-6	.	.	TRBJ2-7	CASSYIEGSYEQYF	TGTGCCAGCAGTTACATCGAAGGCTCCTACGAGCAGTACTTC
TRBV29-1	.	.	TRBJ2-7	CSAEDSYEQYF	TGCAGCGCGGAGGACAGCTACGAGCAGTACTTC
TRBV29-1	.	TRBD2	TRBJ2-1	CSAHPTSREGNEQFF	TGCAGCGCCCACCCGACTAGCCGGGAGGGCAATGAGCAGTTCTTC
TRBV28	many	.	TRBJ1-5	CASARDGDQPQHF	TGTGCCAGTGCCCGGGACGGAGATCAGCCCCAGCATTTT
TRBV7-2	.	.	TRBJ1-1	CASSHSTAEAFF	TGTGCCAGCAGCCACTCTACCGCTGAAGCTTTCTTT
TRBV7-2	.	.	TRBJ1-2	CASNIDRGRGYTF	TGTGCCAGCAACATTGACAGAGGACGCGGCTACACCTTC
TRBV6-1	.	TRBD2	TRBJ2-3	CASSRTSGITDTQYF	TGTGCCAGCAGTAGGACTAGCGGGATCACAGATACGCAGTATTTT
TRBV6-5	few	.	TRBJ1-2	CASSYRDDPGYTF	TGTGCCAGCAGTTACCGGGACGATCCGGGCTACACCTTC
TRBV4-3	.	.	TRBJ1-2	CASSQVEDHYGYAF	TGCGCCAGCAGCCAAGTAGAAGATCACTATGGCTACGCCTTC
TRBV7-2	few	.	TRBJ2-1	CASSLLSGFSEQFF	TGTGCCAGCAGCTTATTGTCGGGGTTTAGTGAGCAGTTCTTC
TRBV28	.	.	TRBJ1-1	CASSSTREGTEAFF	TGTGCCAGCAGCTCAACCAGGGAAGGCACTGAAGCTTTCTTT
TRBV20-1	.	TRBD1	TRBJ2-4	CSANSRQGLNGAKNIQYF	TGCAGTGCTAATTCTCGACAGGGGCTTAACGGAGCCAAAAACATTCAGTACTTC